These 18 T cell receptor beta chains share one sample of origin, sequenced in a study of T cell clonotyping in hematopoietic cell transplantation. TCRdb's table, derived via immunoSEQ multiplex PCR, lists solely in-frame clones and lacks some. The profile shows under 45,000 clones, 95% of them singletons. Time point described: recipient sample about 28 days before transplant, after cytoreduction. The specimen was peripheral blood mononuclear cells, collected before stem cell transplant. Source of these receptors: a man between 40 and 49 years old with chronic myeloid leukemia. Some clones in this sample may be carry-over from other donors' samples.

The rearrangement links TRBV4-3 to TRBJ2-2; 8 bases agree with TRBD1. V was pared by 5 bases and J by 7 bases, with 12 bases of the junction left unmatched. This CDR3 has 16 residues. Germline-derived CDR1 and CDR2 are LGHNA and YSLEER. This chain's CDR3 is CASSSLFGQGGGELFF. The CDR3 nucleotides read TGCGCCAGCAGCTCCTTATTCGGACAGGGTGGCGGGGAGCTGTTTTTT.

The chain couples TRBV6-5 to TRBJ1-6; D call uncertain. V was clipped by 2 bases and J by 8 bases, with 4 bases between them. Germline assignment: CDR1 MNHEY and CDR2 SVGAGI. This CDR3 has 12 residues. The CDR3 reads CASSYRHSPLHF. The CDR3 bases are TGTGCCAGCAGTTACCGACATTCACCCCTCCACTTT.

This clone was counted a single time. The gene calls are TRBV6-6 and TRBJ2-6; a weak D match, TRBD2 (5 bases). CDR1 and CDR2 (germline): MNHNY, SVGAGI (reference sequence). Trimming shortened V by 0 bases and J by 4 bases, and 10 bases separated the two germline ends. The CDR3 runs 16 residues. CDR3 DNA sequence: TGTGCCAGCAGTTACTCGTGGGAGTTCGGGGCCAACGTCCTGACTTTC. Encoded protein: CASSYSWEFGANVLTF.

CDR3 sequence (DNA): TGCGCCAGCAGCCTAGGGAGGGACCGTTCACCCCTCCACTTT. It is translated as CASSLGRDRSPLHF. The gene calls are TRBV4-3 and TRBJ1-6, with D perhaps matching TRBD1 (5 bases). Germline V gene sequence: CDR1 LGHNA, CDR2 YSLEER. The CDR3 has 14 amino acids. V lost 4 bases and J lost 9, with 13 bases in between.

J is TRBJ1-2 and V is TRBV19, with a weak D call TRBD1 (5 bases). The CDR3 length is 16 residues. Trimming stripped 4 bases from V and 7 bases from J, with 22 bases between. Germline V gene sequence: CDR1 LNHDA, CDR2 SQIVND (reference sequence). CDR3 residues: CASSTDDGTPKTGYTF. DNA of the CDR3: TGTGCCAGTAGTACAGACGATGGGACGCCCAAGACTGGCTACACCTTC.

A single count supports this clone. The chain has TRBV28 and TRBJ1-1; 11 positions agree with TRBD1. The CDR3 has 15 residues. Germline trimming cut 4 bases from V and 4 bases from J; bases unmatched to any gene: 5. Germline CDR1 reads MDHEN; CDR2 reads SYDVKM. CDR3 DNA: TGTGCCAGCAGTTGGGGACAGGGGGAGAGCACTGAAGCTTTCTTT. Protein sequence: CASSWGQGESTEAFF.

V and J are TRBV28 and TRBJ2-7, with TRBD1 matching 9 bases. The CDR3 covers 13 residues. In germline, CDR1 is MDHEN, CDR2 SYDVKM. The J segment lost 4 bases and the V segment lost 9 bases, leaving 7 bases of the junction unmatched. The CDR3, as DNA: TGTGCCAGTCTTTCCGGGACAGGGTACGAGCAGTACTTC. Its translation is CASLSGTGYEQYF. Variable domain in full (rest from reference TRBV28 and TRBJ2-7): DVKVTQSSRYLVKRTGEKVFLECVQDMDHENMFWYRQDPGLGLRLIYFSYDVKMKEKGDIPEGYSVSREKKERFSLILESASTNQTSMYLCASLSGTGYEQYFGPGTRLTVT.

This chain joins TRBV30 and TRBJ1-2; D not certain. The CDR3 is 13 amino acids. Trimming stripped 0 bases from V and 7 bases from J, with 12 bases between. CDR1 is GTSNPN and CDR2 is SVGIG in the germline V gene (reference sequence). CDR3 amino acids: CAWSVERYAGYTF. In DNA form, the CDR3 reads TGTGCCTGGAGTGTTGAAAGATACGCTGGCTACACCTTC.

This chain uses TRBV28 with TRBJ2-5; no clear D gene. This CDR3 region has 14 residues. The V gene's germline CDR1 is MDHEN and CDR2 SYDVKM. Deletions cut 6 bases from V and 4 bases from J, with 15 bases between. This CDR3 is CASSQTSGVETQYF. The CDR3 region has the DNA TGTGCCAGCAGCCAAACCTCTGGTGTAGAGACCCAGTACTTC.

This rearrangement joins TRBV9 to TRBJ2-3; D might be TRBD2 (5 bases). The germline CDR1 and CDR2 sequences are SGDLS and YYNGEE. The CDR3 has 16 amino acids. With 0 bases removed from V and 1 base from J, the gap between germline ends came to 12 bases. The DNA of the CDR3 is TGTGCCAGCAGCGTAGGAGTGGGAGCGGGCACAGATACGCAGTATTTT. It yields the protein CASSVGVGAGTDTQYF.

The chain links TRBV19 to TRBJ1-5; D unclear. The CDR3 loop spans 12 amino acids. Germline V gene lookup returns CDR1 LNHDA and CDR2 SQIVND (reference sequence). Trimming took 6 bases from V and 4 from J, leaving 7 bases between them. As DNA, the CDR3 is TGTGCCAGTAGGACATTTAATCAGCCCCAGCATTTT. Protein sequence: CASRTFNQPQHF.

The V gene is TRBV6-5, the J gene TRBJ1-1, with D tentatively TRBD1 (6 bases). This CDR3 has 14 residues. Trimming took 8 bases from V and 1 from J, leaving 14 bases between them. CDR1 is MNHEY, CDR2 SVGAGI, per germline. The CDR3 nucleotides are TGTGCCAGCCTTAGGGGGGGGACGAACACTGAAGCTTTCTTT. It specifies CASLRGGTNTEAFF.

CDR3 bases: TGTGCCAGCAGTCCGAGTCCCGGGACAGGGTATGAGCAGTTCTTC. It specifies CASSPSPGTGYEQFF. The J gene is TRBJ2-1, the V gene TRBV28; 9 nucleotides match TRBD1. The V segment lost 5 bases and the J segment 8 bases; nucleotides outside the gene matches: 10. Germline V gene data show CDR1 as MDHEN and CDR2 as SYDVKM. This CDR3 is built from 15 residues. The variable domain in full, with the rest retrieved from reference TRBV28 and TRBJ2-1, is DVKVTQSSRYLVKRTGEKVFLECVQDMDHENMFWYRQDPGLGLRLIYFSYDVKMKEKGDIPEGYSVSREKKERFSLILESASTNQTSMYLCASSPSPGTGYEQFFGPGTRLTVL.

J is TRBJ1-1 and V is TRBV11-2; perhaps TRBD1 as D (5 bases). This CDR3 is 15 amino acids long. The V gene's germline CDR1 is SGHAT and CDR2 FQNNGV. Trimming took off 5 bases at V and 4 bases at J, with 17 bases between the two ends. CDR3 DNA: TGTGCCAGCAGCCCTCGGGGGAGCTGGAGCACTGAAGCTTTCTTT. This encodes CASSPRGSWSTEAFF.

The CDR3 DNA reads as TGTGCCAGCAGTGAGAGGGCCGCTGCGGAGCAGTTCTTC. This gives the protein CASSERAAAEQFF. The V and J genes are TRBV6-4 and TRBJ2-1; maybe TRBD2 (5 bases). Trimming pared 3 bases from V and 10 bases from J, leaving 13 bases between. Germline assignment: CDR1 MRHNA and CDR2 SNTAGT. This CDR3 is built from 13 residues.

The V gene is TRBV30, the J gene TRBJ1-2; no clear D. Trimming removed 0 bases from V and 4 bases from J, with 6 bases in between. CDR3 length equals 12 residues. Germline assignment: CDR1 GTSNPN and CDR2 SVGIG (reference sequence). The CDR3: CAWSVDPYGYTF. CDR3 coding DNA: TGTGCCTGGAGTGTGGATCCCTATGGCTACACCTTC.

V is TRBV19 and J is TRBJ1-5; TRBD1 might be the D (6 bases). With 2 bases removed from V and 7 bases from J, the gap between germline ends came to 15 bases. Germline CDR1 and CDR2: LNHDA and SQIVND (reference sequence). The CDR3 length is 15 residues. CDR3 sequence (DNA): TGTGCCAGTAGTATAAACAGGGCAGAGGGACAGCCCCAGCATTTT. This translates into CASSINRAEGQPQHF.

The genes are TRBV7-6 and TRBJ1-2, with a tentative D call TRBD1 (5 bases). The length of the CDR3 is 13 residues. The germline V gene encodes CDR1 SGHVS and CDR2 FNYEAQ. Between the trimmed V and J ends, which lost 1 base and 7 bases, there was a span of 10 bases. Here the CDR3 DNA reads TGTGCCAGCAGCTTAGTCAGGGCAGGTGGCTACACCTTC. This translates into CASSLVRAGGYTF.